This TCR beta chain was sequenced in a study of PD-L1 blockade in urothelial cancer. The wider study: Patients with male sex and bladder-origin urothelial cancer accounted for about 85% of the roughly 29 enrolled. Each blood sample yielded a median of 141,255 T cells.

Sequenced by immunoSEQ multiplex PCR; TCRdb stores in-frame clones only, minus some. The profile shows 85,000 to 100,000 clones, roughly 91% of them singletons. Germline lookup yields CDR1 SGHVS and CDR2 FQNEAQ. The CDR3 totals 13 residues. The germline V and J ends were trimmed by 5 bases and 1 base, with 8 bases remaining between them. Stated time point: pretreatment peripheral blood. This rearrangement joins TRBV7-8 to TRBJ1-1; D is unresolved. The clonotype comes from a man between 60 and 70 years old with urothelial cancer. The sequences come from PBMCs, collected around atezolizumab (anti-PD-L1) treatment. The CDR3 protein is CASSPRKNTEAFF. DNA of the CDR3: TGTGCCAGCAGCCCGAGAAAGAACACTGAAGCTTTCTTT. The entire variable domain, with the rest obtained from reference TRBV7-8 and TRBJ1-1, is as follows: GAGVSQSPRYKVAKRGQDVALRCDPISGHVSLFWYQQALGQGPEFLTYFQNEAQLDKSGLPSDRFFAERPEGSVSTLKIQRTQQEDSAVYLCASSPRKNTEAFFGQGTRLTVV.